This T cell receptor (beta chain) is from a study of blood T cell repertoires in COVID-19. Repertoires were generated with immunoSEQ multiplex PCR, while TCRdb's copy carries only in-frame clones and drops some. This sample has over 200,000 clones; approximately 90% occur once, and the top ten carry roughly 4%. This clone has a handful of counts. V lost 7 bases and J 5 bases, leaving 15 bases between the germline ends. This CDR3 region has 15 residues. Germline V CDR1 and CDR2: ENHRY, SYGVKD. The rearrangement links TRBV10-3 to TRBJ1-6; the D gene is possibly TRBD1 (5 bases). The specimen was peripheral blood. The clonotype comes from a man aged 55 to 69 who had recovered from COVID-19. CDR3 residues: CAIKMTDTNNSPLHF. CDR3 bases: TGTGCCATCAAGATGACAGATACCAATAATTCACCCCTCCACTTT.